This TCR beta chain was found in a study of metastatic and nonmetastatic thyroid tumors. Whole-study context: Blood and tumor or nodule tissue repertoires from malignant and benign thyroid patients were compared.

This clone was counted many times. Each patient went into thyroid surgery without having received any treatment. The CDR3 has 15 residues. Germline V gene data show CDR1 as SGDLS and CDR2 as YYNGEE. V lost 1 base to trimming and J lost 3 bases, with 11 bases between them. TCRdb re-called the PCR reads with MiXCR. The data show about 19,000 clones, about a third seen once. The V gene is TRBV9, the J gene TRBJ2-1, with a tentative D call TRBD1 (5 bases). The sequenced material came from tumor tissue. The sequence was collected from a male donor with papillary thyroid cancer or a benign thyroid nodule (not recorded which). Some clones in this sample may be carry-over from other donors' samples. CDR3 sequence: CASSVQGQNYNEQFF. Written as DNA, the CDR3 is TGTGCCAGCAGCGTACAGGGTCAAAACTACAATGAGCAGTTCTTC.